Listed here is a single TCR beta chain. These data originate in a study of T cells in tuberculosis. Cells were sorted from thawed PBMC rested overnight and stained with GMM-loaded CD1B tetramer, viability dye and anti-CD3. CD1B tetramers were loaded with Rhodococcus equi-derived C32 glucose monomycolate. This table comes from immunoSEQ multiplex PCR, and its TCRdb copy is limited to in-frame clones, with some not included. The data show approximately 100,000 clones, with approximately 91% seen just once and less than 2.5% held by the top ten. The CDR3 contains 15 residues. Trimming shortened V by 0 bases and J by 6 bases, and 12 bases separated the two germline ends. CDR1 and CDR2 from the germline V gene are MGHRA and YSYEKL.

Sequencing input: CD1b-GMM tetramer-negative cells sorted from PBMCs. The chain recombines TRBV4-1 with TRBJ1-5; perhaps TRBD1 as D (6 bases). This receptor was taken from an adult woman with latent tuberculosis. CDR3 amino acids: CASSQDWGGGQPQHF. The CDR3 DNA follows: TGCGCCAGCAGCCAAGATTGGGGGGGCGGTCAGCCCCAGCATTTT.